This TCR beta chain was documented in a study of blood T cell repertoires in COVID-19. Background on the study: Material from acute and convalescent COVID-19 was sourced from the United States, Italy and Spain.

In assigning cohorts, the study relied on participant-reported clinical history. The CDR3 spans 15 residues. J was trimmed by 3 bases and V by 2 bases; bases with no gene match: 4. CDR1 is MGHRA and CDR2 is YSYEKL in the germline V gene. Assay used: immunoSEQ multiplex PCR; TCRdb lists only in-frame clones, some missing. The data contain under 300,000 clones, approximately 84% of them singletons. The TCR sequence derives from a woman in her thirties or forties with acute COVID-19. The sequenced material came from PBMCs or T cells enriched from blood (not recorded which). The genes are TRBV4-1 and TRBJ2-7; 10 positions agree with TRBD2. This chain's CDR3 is CASSQSSGRNYEQYF. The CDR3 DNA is TGCGCCAGCAGCCAAAGTAGCGGGAGGAACTACGAGCAGTACTTC.